This TCR beta chain is from a study of vaccination and CD4 T cells after COVID-19. Study information: Cellular stimulation was performed using overlapping spike peptides derived from SARS-CoV-2, HCoV-NL63, HCoV-OC43 and HCoV-229E. Control cultures used a CEFX viral epitope pool, an HIV-1 Nef peptide pool, or no peptide. Whole-study results and caveats: With convalescent patients, a median about 84% of reactive clones emerged solely after vaccination.

The Oncomine TCR Beta short-read assay sequenced DNA from cultured CD4+ T cells. The template was genomic DNA from cultured CD4+ T cells. TCRdb reprocessed the PCR reads via MiXCR and lists one record per CDR3 protein. The sample contains fewer than 15,000 distinct CDR3 sequences, roughly 27% of which appear only once. The sample's treatment: approximately 9-day PBMC culture with coronavirus spike peptide pools or control peptides (ViraFEST assay). This clonotype was recorded a few times. Its antigen is not known. CDR3 length equals 15 residues. Germline-derived CDR1 and CDR2 are DFQATT and SNEGSKA (reference sequence). Unmatched junction bases numbered 12, after V lost 6 bases and J lost 6 bases.

The sequence was collected from a human donor with COVID-19. The V gene is TRBV20-1, the J gene TRBJ2-2; 8 bases align to TRBD2. Material for sequencing was cultured CD4+ T cells from blood. The CDR3 region is CSALSRTSLPGELFF. CDR3 nucleotides: TGCAGTGCCCTTTCCAGGACTAGCTTACCCGGGGAGCTGTTTTTT.